A selection of T cell receptor beta chains follows, all from one sample in a study of control samples from healthy donors and cancer patients. TCRdb's table, derived via immunoSEQ multiplex PCR, lists solely in-frame clones and lacks some. The profile covers 35,000 to 50,000 clones, with over 75% appearing a single time and 10% taken by the ten largest. Material: PBMCs. These receptors all stem from a woman aged 55-70 years with lung cancer. Both conserved end residues are part of each CDR3. Fields, in order: CDR3 protein, CDR3 DNA, D gene, clone size, J gene, V gene, CDR3 length. D genes are given only for firm matches. A clone size is listed for some rows: how often the clone was seen (once, few, many), or a class if it is expanded.

CDR3 protein: CASTAEMYNEQFF
CDR3 DNA: TGTGCCAGCACTGCGGAGATGTACAATGAGCAGTTCTTC
D gene: NA
clone size: NA
J gene: TRBJ2-1
V gene: TRBV25-1
CDR3 length: 13

CDR3 protein: CASSLNSIGGTEAFF
CDR3 DNA: TGTGCCAGCAGCCTGAATAGTATCGGGGGAACTGAAGCTTTCTTT
D gene: NA
clone size: NA
J gene: TRBJ1-1
V gene: TRBV3-1/TRBV3-2
CDR3 length: 15

CDR3 protein: CASSLSGDTGELFF
CDR3 DNA: TGTGCCAGCAGCTTAAGTGGGGACACCGGGGAGCTGTTTTTT
D gene: NA
clone size: NA
J gene: TRBJ2-2
V gene: TRBV7-3
CDR3 length: 14

CDR3 protein: CASSLYSGTSGNNEQFF
CDR3 DNA: TGTGCCAGCAGCTTGTATTCCGGGACTAGCGGGAACAATGAGCAGTTCTTC
D gene: TRBD2
clone size: once
J gene: TRBJ2-1
V gene: TRBV7-2
CDR3 length: 17

CDR3 protein: CASSPASPSTDTQYF
CDR3 DNA: TGCGCCAGCAGCCCAGCGTCGCCTAGCACAGATACGCAGTATTTT
D gene: NA
clone size: NA
J gene: TRBJ2-3
V gene: TRBV5-1
CDR3 length: 15

CDR3 protein: CASSWTSGHNEQFF
CDR3 DNA: TGTGCCAGCAGCTGGACTAGCGGACACAATGAGCAGTTCTTC
D gene: TRBD2
clone size: NA
J gene: TRBJ2-1
V gene: TRBV5-5
CDR3 length: 14

CDR3 protein: CASSLGRGPSPLHF
CDR3 DNA: TGTGCCAGCAGCTTAGGCAGGGGGCCTTCACCCCTCCACTTT
D gene: TRBD1
clone size: once
J gene: TRBJ1-6
V gene: TRBV7-9
CDR3 length: 14

CDR3 protein: CSVILRDSPNNEQFF
CDR3 DNA: TGCAGCGTCATCCTTCGGGACTCCCCGAACAATGAGCAGTTCTTC
D gene: NA
clone size: NA
J gene: TRBJ2-1
V gene: TRBV29-1
CDR3 length: 15

CDR3 protein: CASSPGTGVENVYGYTF
CDR3 DNA: TGCGCCAGCAGCCCTGGGACAGGAGTTGAGAACGTCTATGGCTACACCTTC
D gene: TRBD1
clone size: once
J gene: TRBJ1-2
V gene: TRBV5-1
CDR3 length: 17

CDR3 protein: CASSLLGGNQPQHF
CDR3 DNA: TGTGCCAGCAGCTTATTGGGTGGCAATCAGCCCCAGCATTTT
D gene: NA
clone size: few
J gene: TRBJ1-5
V gene: TRBV7-9
CDR3 length: 14

CDR3 protein: CASSLVAFDEQYF
CDR3 DNA: TGTGCCAGCAGCTTAGTAGCGTTCGACGAGCAGTACTTC
D gene: NA
clone size: NA
J gene: TRBJ2-7
V gene: TRBV7-2
CDR3 length: 13

CDR3 protein: CASTLAQSTDTQYF
CDR3 DNA: TGCGCCAGCACCCTAGCGCAGAGCACAGATACGCAGTATTTT
D gene: NA
clone size: NA
J gene: TRBJ2-3
V gene: TRBV4-1
CDR3 length: 14

CDR3 protein: CASSRPLREPYEQYF
CDR3 DNA: TGTGCCAGCAGTCGCCCCTTGCGGGAACCCTACGAGCAGTACTTC
D gene: NA
clone size: NA
J gene: TRBJ2-7
V gene: TRBV6-5
CDR3 length: 15

CDR3 protein: CASSFYRAHSPLHF
CDR3 DNA: TGTGCCAGCAGCTTTTACCGGGCCCATTCACCCCTCCACTTT
D gene: NA
clone size: NA
J gene: TRBJ1-6
V gene: TRBV7-9
CDR3 length: 14

CDR3 protein: CASSSTSREGLGYTF
CDR3 DNA: TGTGCCAGCAGCTCTACCAGCCGGGAAGGACTGGGCTACACCTTC
D gene: NA
clone size: NA
J gene: TRBJ1-2
V gene: TRBV7-2
CDR3 length: 15

CDR3 protein: CASSPGGSYGYTF
CDR3 DNA: TGTGCCAGCAGCCCGGGGGGGAGCTATGGCTACACCTTC
D gene: NA
clone size: NA
J gene: TRBJ1-2
V gene: TRBV7-3
CDR3 length: 13

CDR3 protein: CASSLARALQPQHF
CDR3 DNA: TGTGCCAGCAGCTTAGCCAGGGCCCTACAGCCCCAGCATTTT
D gene: NA
clone size: NA
J gene: TRBJ1-5
V gene: TRBV7-2
CDR3 length: 14

CDR3 protein: CASSFGQGVDGYTF
CDR3 DNA: TGCGCCAGCAGCTTCGGACAGGGGGTAGATGGCTACACCTTC
D gene: TRBD1
clone size: few
J gene: TRBJ1-2
V gene: TRBV5-1
CDR3 length: 14

CDR3 protein: CASRQTGRYGYTF
CDR3 DNA: TGTGCCAGCAGACAGACAGGCAGGTATGGCTACACCTTC
D gene: NA
clone size: NA
J gene: TRBJ1-2
V gene: TRBV28
CDR3 length: 13

CDR3 protein: CASSPFGDMNTEAFF
CDR3 DNA: TGTGCCAGCTCACCATTCGGGGACATGAACACTGAAGCTTTCTTT
D gene: NA
clone size: NA
J gene: TRBJ1-1
V gene: TRBV18
CDR3 length: 15

CDR3 protein: CATAPQRQSYEQYF
CDR3 DNA: TGTGCCACCGCGCCGCAGCGGCAGTCCTACGAGCAGTACTTC
D gene: NA
clone size: NA
J gene: TRBJ2-7
V gene: TRBV10-3
CDR3 length: 14

CDR3 protein: CASSVPTGELFF
CDR3 DNA: TGTGCCAGCAGCGTACCCACCGGGGAGCTGTTTTTT
D gene: NA
clone size: NA
J gene: TRBJ2-2
V gene: TRBV9
CDR3 length: 12

CDR3 protein: CASSQDSGRWLGGETQYF
CDR3 DNA: TGTGCCAGCAGCCAAGATTCGGGGCGCTGGCTCGGGGGTGAGACCCAGTACTTC
D gene: NA
clone size: NA
J gene: TRBJ2-5
V gene: TRBV4-2
CDR3 length: 18

CDR3 protein: CSVPDVISGNTIYF
CDR3 DNA: TGCAGCGTCCCTGACGTGATTTCAGGAAACACCATATATTTT
D gene: NA
clone size: NA
J gene: TRBJ1-3
V gene: TRBV29-1
CDR3 length: 14

CDR3 protein: CASSRDRKNTGELFF
CDR3 DNA: TGTGCCAGCAGCCGGGACAGAAAGAACACCGGGGAGCTGTTTTTT
D gene: TRBD1
clone size: NA
J gene: TRBJ2-2
V gene: TRBV7-3
CDR3 length: 15

CDR3 protein: CASSRGTGLQETQYF
CDR3 DNA: TGTGCCAGTAGTAGAGGGACAGGCCTACAAGAGACCCAGTACTTC
D gene: TRBD1
clone size: NA
J gene: TRBJ2-5
V gene: TRBV19
CDR3 length: 15

CDR3 protein: CASSPGRTQETQYF
CDR3 DNA: TGTGCCAGCAGCCCGGGACGGACCCAAGAGACCCAGTACTTC
D gene: NA
clone size: NA
J gene: TRBJ2-5
V gene: TRBV7-2
CDR3 length: 14

CDR3 protein: CASTEGGRSHEQYF
CDR3 DNA: TGTGCCAGCACCGAAGGCGGGAGGTCCCACGAGCAGTACTTC
D gene: TRBD2
clone size: once
J gene: TRBJ2-7
V gene: TRBV9
CDR3 length: 14

CDR3 protein: CASSEPTGDTEAFF
CDR3 DNA: TGTGCCAGCAGTGAACCAACAGGGGACACTGAAGCTTTCTTT
D gene: TRBD1
clone size: NA
J gene: TRBJ1-1
V gene: TRBV25-1
CDR3 length: 14

CDR3 protein: CASSFRAYNEQFF
CDR3 DNA: TGTGCCAGCAGCTTTAGGGCCTACAATGAGCAGTTCTTC
D gene: NA
clone size: NA
J gene: TRBJ2-1
V gene: TRBV5-4
CDR3 length: 13

CDR3 protein: CASSEVHGRSGHEQYF
CDR3 DNA: TGTGCCAGCAGTGAAGTCCATGGCAGGTCAGGACACGAGCAGTACTTC
D gene: NA
clone size: NA
J gene: TRBJ2-7
V gene: TRBV2
CDR3 length: 16

CDR3 protein: CASSQTLTGEQYF
CDR3 DNA: TGTGCCAGCAGCCAGACTCTGACCGGGGAGCAGTACTTC
D gene: NA
clone size: few
J gene: TRBJ2-7
V gene: TRBV7-3
CDR3 length: 13

CDR3 protein: CASRRGPTSNEQFF
CDR3 DNA: TGCGCCAGCAGAAGGGGCCCCACTTCCAATGAGCAGTTCTTC
D gene: NA
clone size: NA
J gene: TRBJ2-1
V gene: TRBV5-1
CDR3 length: 14

CDR3 protein: CASTRTGFAGEQYF
CDR3 DNA: TGTGCCAGTACCCGGACAGGGTTTGCGGGAGAGCAGTACTTC
D gene: TRBD1
clone size: NA
J gene: TRBJ2-7
V gene: TRBV19
CDR3 length: 14

CDR3 protein: CASSAGHQRQETQYF
CDR3 DNA: TGTGCCAGCAGTGCCGGACACCAGAGGCAAGAGACCCAGTACTTC
D gene: NA
clone size: NA
J gene: TRBJ2-5
V gene: TRBV6-2/TRBV6-3
CDR3 length: 15

CDR3 protein: CASSVGSGNGEQYF
CDR3 DNA: TGTGCCAGCAGCGTAGGGAGCGGGAACGGCGAGCAGTACTTC
D gene: TRBD2
clone size: NA
J gene: TRBJ2-7
V gene: TRBV9
CDR3 length: 14

CDR3 protein: CASSGEMNTEAFF
CDR3 DNA: TGTGCCAGCAGTGGGGAAATGAACACTGAAGCTTTCTTT
D gene: NA
clone size: NA
J gene: TRBJ1-1
V gene: TRBV28
CDR3 length: 13

CDR3 protein: CASYAGGASTEAFF
CDR3 DNA: TGTGCCAGTTACGCAGGGGGCGCCTCCACTGAAGCTTTCTTT
D gene: TRBD1
clone size: few
J gene: TRBJ1-1
V gene: TRBV15
CDR3 length: 14

CDR3 protein: CASSLEWTGKNDGYTF
CDR3 DNA: TGCGCCAGCAGCTTGGAATGGACAGGGAAGAACGATGGCTACACCTTC
D gene: TRBD1
clone size: NA
J gene: TRBJ1-2
V gene: TRBV5-1
CDR3 length: 16

CDR3 protein: CASSLIFRTEGETQYF
CDR3 DNA: TGTGCCAGCAGCTTAATCTTCAGGACAGAGGGGGAGACCCAGTACTTC
D gene: NA
clone size: NA
J gene: TRBJ2-5
V gene: TRBV7-6
CDR3 length: 16

CDR3 protein: CASSIPMSNEKLFF
CDR3 DNA: TGTGCCAGTAGTATTCCTATGTCTAATGAAAAACTGTTTTTT
D gene: NA
clone size: NA
J gene: TRBJ1-4
V gene: TRBV19
CDR3 length: 14

CDR3 protein: CASSPKELAGEGEQFF
CDR3 DNA: TGTGCCAGCAGCCCGAAAGAACTAGCGGGAGAGGGTGAGCAGTTCTTC
D gene: TRBD2
clone size: NA
J gene: TRBJ2-1
V gene: TRBV7-9
CDR3 length: 16

CDR3 protein: CASSLGAGRGGRPQHF
CDR3 DNA: TGTGCCAGCAGCTTGGGGGCCGGGCGAGGGGGGAGACCCCAGCATTTT
D gene: NA
clone size: NA
J gene: TRBJ1-5
V gene: TRBV5-6
CDR3 length: 16

CDR3 protein: CATFDRSYNEQFF
CDR3 DNA: TGTGCCACCTTTGACCGCTCCTACAATGAGCAGTTCTTC
D gene: NA
clone size: NA
J gene: TRBJ2-1
V gene: TRBV7-9
CDR3 length: 13

CDR3 protein: CASSLAWGPPYEQYF
CDR3 DNA: TGTGCCAGCAGTCTCGCGTGGGGCCCTCCCTACGAGCAGTACTTC
D gene: NA
clone size: once
J gene: TRBJ2-7
V gene: TRBV27
CDR3 length: 15

CDR3 protein: CASSFGLKEGYTF
CDR3 DNA: TGCGCCAGCAGCTTCGGCCTAAAAGAAGGCTACACCTTC
D gene: NA
clone size: NA
J gene: TRBJ1-2
V gene: TRBV5-1
CDR3 length: 13

CDR3 protein: CAISESIGLADITDTQYF
CDR3 DNA: TGTGCCATCAGTGAGTCAATCGGACTAGCGGATATCACAGATACGCAGTATTTT
D gene: TRBD2
clone size: NA
J gene: TRBJ2-3
V gene: TRBV10-3
CDR3 length: 18

CDR3 protein: CASSLDGEQEAQYF
CDR3 DNA: TGTGCCAGCAGCTTAGATGGAGAACAAGAGGCCCAGTACTTC
D gene: NA
clone size: NA
J gene: TRBJ2-5
V gene: TRBV11-3
CDR3 length: 14

CDR3 protein: CATSDEMNTEAFF
CDR3 DNA: TGTGCCACCAGTGATGAGATGAACACTGAAGCTTTCTTT
D gene: NA
clone size: NA
J gene: TRBJ1-1
V gene: TRBV24-1
CDR3 length: 13

CDR3 protein: CASMTDSRGLRETQYF
CDR3 DNA: TGTGCCAGCATGACGGACAGTCGGGGTCTAAGGGAGACCCAGTACTTC
D gene: NA
clone size: NA
J gene: TRBJ2-5
V gene: TRBV7-3
CDR3 length: 16

CDR3 protein: CASSRNYEQYF
CDR3 DNA: TGTGCCAGCAGCCGCAACTACGAGCAGTACTTC
D gene: NA
clone size: NA
J gene: TRBJ2-7
V gene: TRBV12-3/TRBV12-4
CDR3 length: 11

CDR3 protein: CASSPTKVAGELFF
CDR3 DNA: TGCGCCAGCAGCCCGACGAAGGTCGCCGGGGAGCTGTTTTTT
D gene: NA
clone size: NA
J gene: TRBJ2-2
V gene: TRBV5-1
CDR3 length: 14

CDR3 protein: CASSHSGNSYNEQFF
CDR3 DNA: TGTGCCAGCAGTCATAGCGGGAACTCCTACAATGAGCAGTTCTTC
D gene: TRBD2
clone size: NA
J gene: TRBJ2-1
V gene: TRBV28
CDR3 length: 15

CDR3 protein: CASSQGAGNYEQYF
CDR3 DNA: TGCGCCAGCAGCCAAGGAGCAGGGAACTACGAGCAGTACTTC
D gene: NA
clone size: NA
J gene: TRBJ2-7
V gene: TRBV5-1
CDR3 length: 14

CDR3 protein: CASSAPGQGISPLHF
CDR3 DNA: TGTGCCAGCAGCGCACCGGGACAGGGTATCTCACCCCTCCACTTT
D gene: TRBD1
clone size: NA
J gene: TRBJ1-6
V gene: TRBV9
CDR3 length: 15

CDR3 protein: CSVDHGGDEQYF
CDR3 DNA: TGCAGCGTTGATCACGGGGGAGACGAGCAGTACTTC
D gene: NA
clone size: NA
J gene: TRBJ2-7
V gene: TRBV29-1
CDR3 length: 12

CDR3 protein: CASSSGRGRDEQYF
CDR3 DNA: TGTGCCAGCAGTTCGGGGAGGGGTCGGGACGAGCAGTACTTC
D gene: TRBD2
clone size: NA
J gene: TRBJ2-7
V gene: TRBV6-2/TRBV6-3
CDR3 length: 14

CDR3 protein: CASSQSWGDRIHEQFF
CDR3 DNA: TGTGCCAGCAGCCAATCATGGGGGGACAGGATCCATGAGCAGTTCTTC
D gene: TRBD1
clone size: NA
J gene: TRBJ2-1
V gene: TRBV4-2
CDR3 length: 16

CDR3 protein: CASSPQVDTEAFF
CDR3 DNA: TGTGCCAGCAGTCCACAGGTGGACACTGAAGCTTTCTTT
D gene: NA
clone size: once
J gene: TRBJ1-1
V gene: TRBV6-2/TRBV6-3
CDR3 length: 13